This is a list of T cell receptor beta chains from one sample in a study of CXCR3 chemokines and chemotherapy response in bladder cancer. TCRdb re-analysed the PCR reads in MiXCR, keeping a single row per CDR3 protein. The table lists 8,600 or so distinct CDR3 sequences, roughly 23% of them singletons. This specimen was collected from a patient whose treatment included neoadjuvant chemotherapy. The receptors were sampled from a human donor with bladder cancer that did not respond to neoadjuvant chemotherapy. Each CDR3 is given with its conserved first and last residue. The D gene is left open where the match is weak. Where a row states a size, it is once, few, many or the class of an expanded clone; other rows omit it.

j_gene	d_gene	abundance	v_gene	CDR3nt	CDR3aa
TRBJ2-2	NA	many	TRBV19	TGTGCCGGCCGTGGGACGGGGAACACCGGGGAGCTGTTTTTT	CAGRGTGNTGELFF
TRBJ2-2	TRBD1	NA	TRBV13	TGTGCCAGCAGCTGGACAGGGGGCGACACCGGGGAGCTGTTTTTT	CASSWTGGDTGELFF
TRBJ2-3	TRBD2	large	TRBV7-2	TGTGCCAGCAGCCCTTTAGCGGGGGGCACAGATACGCAGTATTTT	CASSPLAGGTDTQYF
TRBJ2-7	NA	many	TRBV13	TGTGCCAGCAGCTTAGAGGGGGGACAGACAACATCCTACGAGCAGTACTTC	CASSLEGGQTTSYEQYF
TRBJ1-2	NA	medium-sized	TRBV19	TGTGCCAGTAGAGCCCCCCAGGGAACTGGCTACACCTTC	CASRAPQGTGYTF
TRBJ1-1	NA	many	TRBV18	TGTGCCAGCTCACCAAGTAGCAGCGGAGTCACTGAAGCTTTCTTT	CASSPSSSGVTEAFF
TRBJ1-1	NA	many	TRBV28	TGTGCCAGCAACCTCAGCGGGGGGCGCCGTACTGAAGCTTTCTTT	CASNLSGGRRTEAFF
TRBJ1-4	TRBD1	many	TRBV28	TGTGCCAGCAGCTCACAGGGGTCAACTAATGAAAAACTGTTTTTT	CASSSQGSTNEKLFF
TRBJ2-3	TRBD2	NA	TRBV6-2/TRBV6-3	TGTGCCAGCGGGCTAGCGGGGACCACAGATACGCAGTATTTT	CASGLAGTTDTQYF
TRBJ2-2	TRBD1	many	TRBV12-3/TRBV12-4	TGTGCCAGCAGCCCCGGACAGGCCGGGACCGGGGAGCTGTTTTTT	CASSPGQAGTGELFF
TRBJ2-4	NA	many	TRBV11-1	TGTGCCAGCAGCGTCGGGACGACCAAAAACATTCAGTACTTC	CASSVGTTKNIQYF
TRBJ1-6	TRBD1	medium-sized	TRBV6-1	TGTGCCAGCATCCCCGGGACAGATTCACCCCTCCACTTT	CASIPGTDSPLHF
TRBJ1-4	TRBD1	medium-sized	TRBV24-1	TGTGCCACCAGTGAGGGCGGGACAGCCGTCGAAAAACTGTTTTTT	CATSEGGTAVEKLFF
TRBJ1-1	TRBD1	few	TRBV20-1	TGCAGTGGGCGACAGGGAACGAACACTGAAGCTTTCTTT	CSGRQGTNTEAFF
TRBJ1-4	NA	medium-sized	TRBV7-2	TGTGCCAGCAGCTTAGTATTAGCTAATGAAAAACTGTTTTTT	CASSLVLANEKLFF
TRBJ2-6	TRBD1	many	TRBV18	TGTGCCAGCTCACCCTTCGGGACAGGGAGTGGGGCCAACGTCCTGACTTTC	CASSPFGTGSGANVLTF
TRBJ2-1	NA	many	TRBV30	TGTGCCTTCTCCTACTACAATGAGCAGTTCTTC	CAFSYYNEQFF
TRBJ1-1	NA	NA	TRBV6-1	TGTGCCAGCAGTCCGTGGGGCGGGGGGGCTTTCTTT	CASSPWGGGAFF
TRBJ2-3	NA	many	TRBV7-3	TGTGCCAGCAGCTTAACGTCGGGGGAGACAGATACGCAGTATTTT	CASSLTSGETDTQYF
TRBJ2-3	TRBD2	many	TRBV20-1	TGCAGTGCCCCCGGACTAGTTGGAATCACAGATACGCAGTATTTT	CSAPGLVGITDTQYF
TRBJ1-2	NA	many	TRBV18	TGTGCCAGCTCACCGGAAGGTAGCGGCTATGGCTACACCTTC	CASSPEGSGYGYTF
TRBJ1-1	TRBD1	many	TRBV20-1	TGCAGTGCCGTACAGGGGAGAACTGAAGCTTTCTTT	CSAVQGRTEAFF
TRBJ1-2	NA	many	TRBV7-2	TGTGCCAGCAGCTTAGATAGTCAGGTCCTTTGGGGCTACACCTTC	CASSLDSQVLWGYTF
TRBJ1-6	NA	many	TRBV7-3	TGTGCCAGCAGCTTAGAATCGGCAGGGGAATCACCCCTCCACTTT	CASSLESAGESPLHF
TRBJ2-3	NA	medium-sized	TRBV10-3	TGTGCCATCAGCGCAGATAGCGCAGATACGCAGTATTTT	CAISADSADTQYF